These 7 T cell receptor beta chains came from one sample sequenced in a study of regulatory T cells in long-lasting Graves disease. The time point is: newly diagnosed GD, antithyroid drugs for less than 3 months. RNA isolated from PBMCs was used to make the TCR library. According to the study, TCR beta libraries were built with iRepertoire HTBI primers and CDR3-region Arm-PCR. TCRdb reprocessed the multiplex PCR reads with MiXCR, giving one entry per CDR3 protein. The sample records over 200,000 distinct CDR3 sequences, around a sixth being singletons. The sample also formed part of further work on T cells in Graves' hyperthyroidism and ophthalmopathy.

The sample was peripheral blood mononuclear cells (PBMCs), taken at new diagnosis, from a patient treated with antithyroid drugs. These receptors were obtained from a woman under 40 with Graves disease.

Comment on this clonotype: A much more abundant neighbour one base away suggests this may be a read error. The gene calls are TRBV20-1 and TRBJ2-1; 8 bases align to TRBD2. Per the germline V gene, CDR1 is DFQATT and CDR2 is SNEGSKA (reference sequence). The length of the CDR3 is 14 residues. With V trimmed by 7 bases and J by 6 bases, 11 bases remained unmatched. The CDR3 loop is CSVRGTRSPNEQFF. CDR3 coding DNA: TGCAGTGTTCGGGGGACTAGGTCCCCCAATGAGCAGTTCTTC.

This clonotype has a count of ten or more. The J gene is TRBJ1-5, the V gene TRBV12-3 or TRBV12-4; TRBD1 aligns across 7 bases. The V segment lost 6 bases and the J segment 4 bases; nucleotides outside the gene matches: 9. The CDR3 spans 15 residues. CDR3 protein: CASSERQGRNQPQHF. The CDR3 DNA sequence: TGTGCCAGCAGCGAAAGACAGGGACGGAATCAGCCCCAGCATTTT.

This clonotype was seen many times. The CDR3 is CASSLLVTDGYTF. The CDR3 nucleotides read TGCGCCAGCAGCTTGTTAGTGACTGACGGCTACACCTTC. The chain has TRBV5-1 and TRBJ1-2; D remains ambiguous. CDR3 length: 13 residues. V was clipped by 1 base and J by 8 bases, with 12 bases between them. The germline V gene encodes CDR1 SGHRS and CDR2 YFSETQ.

The table lists this clonotype with many counts. The rearrangement links TRBV27 to TRBJ2-7; a weak D match, TRBD2 (6 bases). V was trimmed by 4 bases and J by 11 bases, leaving 24 bases between them. The CDR3 extends over 15 amino acids. Germline-derived CDR1 and CDR2 are MNHEY and SMNVEV (reference sequence). CDR3 in DNA: TGTGCCAGCAGTTCCCTCTCGGAGGGTATAGTATTGGAGTACTTC. Encoded protein: CASSSLSEGIVLEYF.

The chain joins TRBV6-1 to TRBJ2-1; 10 bases align to TRBD2. CDR1 is MNHNS and CDR2 is SASEGT in the germline V gene. The CDR3 has 13 residues. Trimming took 7 bases from V and 9 from J; bases not matched to a gene: 6. DNA of the CDR3: TGTGCCAGCACAGGGACTAGCGAGGGTGAGCAGTTCTTC. Translating it yields CASTGTSEGEQFF.

This clonotype was seen at least ten times. The CDR3 bases are TGCAGTGCTACGGGGACTAGCGGATACACAGATACGCAGTATTTT. Translated: CSATGTSGYTDTQYF. This chain links TRBV20-1 with TRBJ2-3; 11 positions match TRBD2. The trim removed 4 bases at V and 2 bases at J, leaving 5 bases unmatched. CDR3 length equals 15 residues. Germline CDR1 DFQATT, CDR2 SNEGSKA (reference sequence).

This clonotype was counted ten times or more. The chain employs TRBV4-1 and TRBJ1-4; D is undetermined. The CDR3 is 18 amino acids. V was clipped by 0 bases and J by 1 base, with 15 bases between them. Germline V gene sequence: CDR1 MGHRA, CDR2 YSYEKL. In DNA, the CDR3 is TGCGCCAGCAGCCAAGATCTAGGCAGGTTGGAAACTAATGAAAAACTGTTTTTT. Protein product: CASSQDLGRLETNEKLFF.